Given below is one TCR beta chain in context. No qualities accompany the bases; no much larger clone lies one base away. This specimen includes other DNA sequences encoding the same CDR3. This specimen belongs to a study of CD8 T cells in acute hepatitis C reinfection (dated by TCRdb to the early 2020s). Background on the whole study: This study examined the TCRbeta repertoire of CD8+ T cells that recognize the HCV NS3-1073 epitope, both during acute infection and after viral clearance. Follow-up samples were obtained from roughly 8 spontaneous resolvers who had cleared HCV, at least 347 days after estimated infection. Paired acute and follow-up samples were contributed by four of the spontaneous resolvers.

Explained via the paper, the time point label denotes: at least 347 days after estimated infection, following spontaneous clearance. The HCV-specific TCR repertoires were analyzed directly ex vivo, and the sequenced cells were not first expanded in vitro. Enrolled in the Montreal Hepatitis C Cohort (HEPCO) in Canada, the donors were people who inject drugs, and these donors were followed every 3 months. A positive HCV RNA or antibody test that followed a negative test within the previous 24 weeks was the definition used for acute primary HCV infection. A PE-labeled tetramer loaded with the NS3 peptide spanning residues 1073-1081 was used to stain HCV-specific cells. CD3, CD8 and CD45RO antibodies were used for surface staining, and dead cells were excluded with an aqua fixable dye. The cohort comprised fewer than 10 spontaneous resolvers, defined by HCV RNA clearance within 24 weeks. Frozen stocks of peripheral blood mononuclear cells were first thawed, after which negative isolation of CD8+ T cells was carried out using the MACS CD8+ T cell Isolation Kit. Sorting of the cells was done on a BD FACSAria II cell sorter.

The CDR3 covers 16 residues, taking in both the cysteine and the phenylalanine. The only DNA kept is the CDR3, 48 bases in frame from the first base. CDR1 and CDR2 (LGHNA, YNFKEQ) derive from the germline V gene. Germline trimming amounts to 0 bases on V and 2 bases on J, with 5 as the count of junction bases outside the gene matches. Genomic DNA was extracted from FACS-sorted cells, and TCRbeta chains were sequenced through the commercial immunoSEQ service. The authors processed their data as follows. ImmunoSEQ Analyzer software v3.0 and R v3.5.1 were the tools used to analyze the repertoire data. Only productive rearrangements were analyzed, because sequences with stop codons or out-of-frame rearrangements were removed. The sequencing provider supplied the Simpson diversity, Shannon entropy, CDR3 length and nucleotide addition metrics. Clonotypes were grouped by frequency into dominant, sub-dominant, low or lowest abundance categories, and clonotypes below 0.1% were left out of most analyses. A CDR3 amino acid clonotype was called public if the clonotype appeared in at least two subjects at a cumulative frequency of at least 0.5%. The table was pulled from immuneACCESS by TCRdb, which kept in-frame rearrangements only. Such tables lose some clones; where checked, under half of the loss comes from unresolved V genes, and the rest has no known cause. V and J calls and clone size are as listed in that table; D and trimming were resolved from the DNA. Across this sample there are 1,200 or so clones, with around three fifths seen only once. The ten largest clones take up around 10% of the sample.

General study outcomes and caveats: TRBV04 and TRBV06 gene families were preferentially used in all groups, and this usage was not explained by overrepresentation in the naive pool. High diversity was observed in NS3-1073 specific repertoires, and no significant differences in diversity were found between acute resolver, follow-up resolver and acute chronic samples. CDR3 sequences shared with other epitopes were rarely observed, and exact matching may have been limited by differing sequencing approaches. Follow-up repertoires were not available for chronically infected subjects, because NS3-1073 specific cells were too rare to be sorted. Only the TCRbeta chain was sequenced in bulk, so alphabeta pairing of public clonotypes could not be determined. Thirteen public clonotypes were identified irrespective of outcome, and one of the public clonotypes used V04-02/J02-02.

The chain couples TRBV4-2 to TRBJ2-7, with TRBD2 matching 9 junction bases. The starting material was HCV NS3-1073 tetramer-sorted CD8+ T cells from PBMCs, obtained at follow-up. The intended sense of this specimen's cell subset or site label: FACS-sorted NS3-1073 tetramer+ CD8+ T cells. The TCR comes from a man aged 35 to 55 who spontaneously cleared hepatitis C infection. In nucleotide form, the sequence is TGTGCCAGCAGCCAAGAGGCTAGCGGGGCGCCCTACGAGCAGTACTTC. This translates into CASSQEASGAPYEQYF.